This T cell receptor beta chain derives from a study of cytomegalovirus exposure and HLA in healthy donors. PCR primers comprised 60 Vbeta and 13 Jbeta primers. The protocol was immunoSEQ multiplex PCR, while the TCRdb copy is restricted to in-frame clones and leaves out a portion. Seen here are roughly 120,000 clones, 76% observed once, and the top ten hold roughly 2%. CDR1 MNHNS and CDR2 SASEGT come from the germline V gene. V was clipped by 4 bases and J by 5 bases; unmatched bases: 4. This CDR3 spans 13 amino acids. The chain couples TRBV6-1 to TRBJ2-5; the match to TRBD1 covers 7 bases. The sequence came from a man between 50 and 59 years old in good health and CMV-seronegative. The sample taken for sequencing was PBMCs. DNA of the CDR3: TGTGCCAGCAGTGTGCAGGGACAGGAGACCCAGTACTTC. Amino acids: CASSVQGQETQYF.